The 24 T cell receptor beta chains below come from one sample, sequenced in a study of blood T cell repertoires in COVID-19. Profiled with immunoSEQ multiplex PCR; TCRdb holds only in-frame clones, not every one. The table records around 260,000 clones, around 86% of them present only once. The sequenced sample was peripheral blood. The receptor source for this set is a woman aged 25 to 39 with active or convalescent COVID-19.

The sample holds a few counts of this clone. The chain carries TRBV2 and TRBJ2-5; 7 bases align to TRBD2. The germline gives CDR1 SNHLY, CDR2 FYNNEI. This CDR3 contains 14 residues. V was pared by 4 bases and J by 5 bases, with 7 bases of the junction left unmatched. The DNA for the CDR3 is TGTGCCAGCAGTGTCGGGGGGACGGGGGAGACCCAGTACTTC. As protein: CASSVGGTGETQYF.

The rearrangement joins TRBV27 to TRBJ1-5; no reliable D call. With 4 bases removed from V and 2 bases from J, the gap between germline ends came to 12 bases. CDR3 length: 15 residues. Germline CDR1 and CDR2: MNHEY and SMNVEV (reference sequence). The CDR3 sequence is CASSSDAGGNQPQHF. As DNA, the CDR3 is TGTGCCAGCAGTTCTGACGCCGGGGGCAATCAGCCCCAGCATTTT.

The rearrangement joins TRBV7-2 to TRBJ2-5; 8 bases line up with TRBD1. Germline V lookup: CDR1 SGHTA, CDR2 FQGNSA. V was pared by 5 bases and J by 7 bases, with 15 bases of the junction left unmatched. CDR3 length: 16 residues. The CDR3 protein is CASSPLSDRAVGTQYF. The CDR3, as DNA: TGTGCCAGCAGCCCACTATCGGACAGGGCCGTTGGGACCCAGTACTTC.

With respect to this clone: Different DNA sequences within this sample yield the same CDR3. The genes are TRBV19 and TRBJ2-2, with D maybe TRBD2 (5 bases). Trimming took off 0 bases at V and 5 bases at J, with 7 bases between the two ends. Per germline, CDR1 LNHDA and CDR2 SQIVND (reference sequence). CDR3 length: 14 amino acids. The chain's CDR3 is CASSIDPGTGELFF. CDR3 sequence (DNA): TGTGCCAGTAGTATAGATCCGGGAACCGGGGAGCTGTTTTTT.

The CDR3 DNA reads as TGTGCCAGCAGCTTGCTGGGTAGCGCTGAAGCTTTCTTT. It is translated as CASSLLGSAEAFF. The V and J genes are TRBV5-5 and TRBJ1-1; D is uncertain. Looked up from germline, CDR1 is SGHKS and CDR2 is YYEKEE (reference sequence). This CDR3 has 13 amino acids. V gave up 1 base and J gave up 6 bases, with 10 bases separating them.

The V call is TRBV9, the J call TRBJ1-2, with D perhaps matching TRBD1 (6 bases). The CDR3 contains 15 residues. Trimming left V 5 bases short and J 5 bases short, with 19 bases between. Germline V gene data show CDR1 as SGDLS and CDR2 as YYNGEE. The chain's CDR3 is CASSNKGQYDYGYTF. As DNA, the CDR3 is TGTGCCAGCAGTAACAAAGGACAGTACGATTATGGCTACACCTTC.

The V gene is TRBV19, the J gene TRBJ2-5, with 11 nucleotides matching TRBD2. V lost 7 bases to trimming and J lost 5 bases; unmatched junction nucleotides: 9. Germline V gives CDR1 LNHDA, CDR2 SQIVND (reference sequence). This CDR3 is 15 amino acids long. In nucleotides, the CDR3 is TGTGCCAGTACCCCTAGCGGGGGGAAGGTGGAGACCCAGTACTTC. It is translated as CASTPSGGKVETQYF.

The CDR3 is CASSLGRGHNQPQHF. The CDR3 DNA is TGTGCCAGCAGCTTGGGCAGGGGCCACAATCAGCCCCAGCATTTT. The chain carries TRBV7-2 and TRBJ1-5; possible D gene TRBD1, 6 bases. Germline CDR1 SGHTA, CDR2 FQGNSA. V lost 3 bases and J 3 bases, leaving 12 bases between the germline ends. This CDR3 is 15 amino acids long.

This clone turned up a few times. CDR3 nucleotides: TGCGCCAGCAGCTTGGTTCGGCAGGGCACCGGGGAGCTGTTTTTT. Translated, it gives CASSLVRQGTGELFF. The chain carries TRBV5-1 and TRBJ2-2; a weak D match, TRBD1 (5 bases). The CDR3 has 15 residues. V was trimmed by 0 bases and J by 4 bases, leaving 10 bases between them. Germline lookup yields CDR1 SGHRS and CDR2 YFSETQ.

The chain is built from TRBV9 and TRBJ1-3; D is possibly TRBD1 (5 bases). The germline V and J ends were trimmed by 0 bases and 0 bases, with 25 bases remaining between them. The CDR3 consists of 21 residues. CDR1 is SGDLS, CDR2 YYNGEE, per germline. The DNA of the CDR3 is TGTGCCAGCAGCGTAGTGGTTTTCTTGAGCAGGGTCCCTCGCTCTGGAAACACCATATATTTT. This sequence encodes CASSVVVFLSRVPRSGNTIYF.

This chain joins TRBV19 and TRBJ1-1; 8 bases line up with TRBD1. Germline loops: CDR1 LNHDA, CDR2 SQIVND (reference sequence). This CDR3 comprises 14 residues. V gave up 7 bases and J gave up 4 bases; unmatched junction bases: 8. The CDR3 spells CASIPRGRGTEAFF. The CDR3 region has the DNA TGTGCCAGTATTCCCAGGGGGCGCGGCACTGAAGCTTTCTTT.

The chain couples TRBV19 to TRBJ1-2; TRBD1 agrees at 8 bases. V trimming: 4 bases; J trimming: 8 bases; junction bases outside the gene matches: 12. Germline values: CDR1 LNHDA, CDR2 SQIVND (reference sequence). The CDR3 is 15 residues long. This chain's CDR3 is CASSNRDRRLEGYTF. In DNA form, the CDR3 reads TGTGCCAGTAGTAACCGGGACAGGAGGTTGGAAGGCTACACCTTC.

This clone came up once. This chain connects TRBV18 to TRBJ1-6, with TRBD1 matching 9 bases. This CDR3 has 15 residues. The V gene end was trimmed by 4 bases and the J gene end by 7 bases; junction bases not matched to a gene: 5. Per germline, CDR1 KGHSH and CDR2 LQKENI. The CDR3 DNA reads as TGTGCCAGCTCACAACTACAGGGGGCGAATTCACCCCTCCACTTT. As protein: CASSQLQGANSPLHF.

As to this clone: The same CDR3 arises from other DNA sequences in this sample as well. The gene calls are TRBV9 and TRBJ2-7; a possible D gene is TRBD1 (6 bases). Trimming took off 0 bases at V and 6 bases at J, with 7 bases between the two ends. Germline CDR1 reads SGDLS; CDR2 reads YYNGEE. CDR3 length: 12 residues. CDR3 bases: TGTGCCAGCAGCGTAGGAGGGGGCGAGCAGTACTTC. Translating gives CASSVGGGEQYF.

This rearrangement joins TRBV10-3 to TRBJ2-5, with 14 bases lining up with TRBD2. The germline V gene has CDR1 ENHRY and CDR2 SYGVKD. V gave up 5 bases and J gave up 4 bases; unmatched junction bases: 3. The CDR3 contains 15 residues. The CDR3: CAISTGTSGGETQYF. CDR3 DNA sequence: TGTGCCATCAGTACCGGGACTAGCGGGGGAGAGACCCAGTACTTC.

The sample holds a few counts of this clone. The chain is built from TRBV9 and TRBJ2-1; D unclear. The CDR3 sequence is 15 residues long. CDR1 is SGDLS, CDR2 YYNGEE, per germline. Trimming removed 0 bases at V and 2 bases at J, with 9 bases between. The CDR3 DNA sequence: TGTGCCAGCAGCGTAGATTACGAGCCCTACAATGAGCAGTTCTTC. Protein sequence: CASSVDYEPYNEQFF.

The rearrangement links TRBV5-1 to TRBJ1-1; D remains ambiguous. There are 14 residues in the CDR3. The germline gives CDR1 SGHRS, CDR2 YFSETQ. The germline V and J ends were trimmed by 1 base and 8 bases, with 15 bases remaining between them. CDR3 region: CASSLFTSQTEAFF. For the CDR3, the DNA is TGCGCCAGCAGCTTGTTTACTTCCCAGACAGAAGCTTTCTTT.

The CDR3 spells CAWSGTGNEQFF. CDR3 DNA: TGTGCCTGGAGTGGGACAGGGAATGAGCAGTTCTTC. This rearrangement joins TRBV30 to TRBJ2-1, with 8 bases identical to TRBD1. The V gene end was trimmed by 1 base and the J gene end by 7 bases; junction bases not matched to a gene: 0. Looked up from germline, CDR1 is GTSNPN and CDR2 is SVGIG (reference sequence). The CDR3 runs to 12 residues.

The J gene is TRBJ2-7, the V gene TRBV5-5, with TRBD1 as a possible D gene (6 bases). Germline V gene data show CDR1 as SGHKS and CDR2 as YYEKEE (reference sequence). The CDR3 covers 13 residues. Trimming cost V 9 bases and J 2 bases, with 15 bases left between them. For the CDR3, the DNA is TGTGCCACCTCTATGGACAGAGCCTACGAGCAGTACTTC. Translating it yields CATSMDRAYEQYF.

The CDR3 region is CASSSRTSGGIYEQYF. The CDR3 DNA reads as TGTGCCAGCAGCTCCCGGACTAGCGGGGGGATCTACGAGCAGTACTTC. The chain links TRBV7-2 to TRBJ2-7; 14 bases are shared with TRBD2. The V gene end was trimmed by 4 bases and the J gene end by 3 bases; junction bases not matched to a gene: 5. Germline V CDR1 and CDR2: SGHTA, FQGNSA. The CDR3 length is 16 residues. The full variable domain, its missing parts supplied by reference TRBV7-2 and TRBJ2-7, is GAGVSQSPSNKVTEKGKDVELRCDPISGHTALYWYRQSLGQGLEFLIYFQGNSAPDKSGLPSDRFSAERTGGSVSTLTIQRTQQEDSAVYLCASSSRTSGGIYEQYFGPGTRLTVT.

The chain carries TRBV3-1 (or the pseudogene TRBV3-2) and TRBJ2-7; TRBD2 agrees at 9 bases. Germline CDR1 LGHDT, CDR2 YNNKEL (reference sequence). The CDR3 extends over 12 amino acids. Trimming took 0 bases from V and 9 from J; bases not matched to a gene: 0. The CDR3 reads CASSQERGGQYF. As DNA, the CDR3 is TGTGCCAGCAGCCAAGAGCGGGGGGGGCAGTACTTC.

This sequence joins TRBV5-6 and TRBJ1-2; D remains ambiguous. The V gene lost 4 bases and the J gene lost 0 bases, with 13 bases spanning the gap. Germline CDR1 reads SGHDT; CDR2 reads YYEEEE. The length of the CDR3 is 15 residues. The CDR3: CASSVTRRANYGYTF. The CDR3 DNA is TGTGCCAGCAGCGTTACTCGGAGAGCTAACTATGGCTACACCTTC.

Points on this clone: Other DNA sequences from this sample encode an identical CDR3 as well. The CDR3 spells CASSLGQGAYGYTF. The CDR3 nucleotides read TGTGCCAGCAGCTTGGGACAGGGGGCGTATGGCTACACCTTC. J is TRBJ1-2 and V is TRBV5-6; 10 bases agree with TRBD1. CDR3 length: 14 residues. Trimming cost V 0 bases and J 5 bases; bases outside gene matches: 1. The V gene's germline CDR1 is SGHDT and CDR2 YYEEEE.

The chain uses TRBV9 and TRBJ2-3; maybe TRBD1 (6 bases). CDR1 and CDR2 from the germline V gene are SGDLS and YYNGEE. This CDR3 has 14 amino acids. The germline V and J ends were trimmed by 10 bases and 3 bases, with 18 bases remaining between them. The chain's CDR3 is CAAGAGAVTDTQYF. CDR3 in DNA: TGTGCCGCAGGGGCGGGTGCGGTGACAGATACGCAGTATTTT. Full variable domain (missing parts from reference TRBV9 and TRBJ2-3): DSGVTQTPKHLITATGQRVTLRCSPRSGDLSVYWYQQSLDQGLQFLIQYYNGEERAKGNILERFSAQQFPDLHSELNLSSLELGDSALYFCAAGAGAVTDTQYFGPGTRLTVL.